This entry lists 12 T cell receptor beta chains sequenced from one sample in a study of T cells in Graves' hyperthyroidism and ophthalmopathy. RNA transcripts yielded amplified TCR beta CDR3 regions. First-round RT-PCR of the TCR CDR3 relied on the HTBI primer set. TCRdb ran MiXCR on the multiplex PCR reads and lists one entry per CDR3 protein. Here the sample spans 500,000 to 600,000 distinct CDR3 sequences, 46% being singletons. Sequencing was performed on peripheral blood or thyroid tissue (not recorded which). The receptors here all came from an adult woman with Graves' disease, either hyperthyroidism or ophthalmopathy (not recorded which).

This clonotype was recorded a few times. CDR3: CSANLAGNQPQHF. In nucleotides, the CDR3 is TGCAGTGCTAATCTGGCAGGCAATCAGCCCCAGCATTTT. The chain joins TRBV20-1 to TRBJ1-5; no firm D call. The CDR3 has 13 residues. In germline, CDR1 is DFQATT, CDR2 SNEGSKA (reference sequence). V lost 4 bases to trimming and J lost 2 bases, with 9 bases between them.

This clonotype was counted ten times or more. This chain connects TRBV5-1 to TRBJ1-1, with D uncertain. Germline values: CDR1 SGHRS, CDR2 YFSETQ. With 4 bases removed from V and 1 base from J, the gap between germline ends came to 8 bases. The CDR3 is 13 residues long. The CDR3 bases are TGCGCCAGCAGCCTTCCACCGAACACTGAAGCTTTCTTT. Its protein product is CASSLPPNTEAFF. Drawing the rest from reference TRBV5-1 and TRBJ1-1, the complete variable domain is KAGVTQTPRYLIKTRGQQVTLSCSPISGHRSVSWYQQTPGQGLQFLFEYFSETQRNKGNFPGRFSGRQFSNSRSEMNVSTLELGDSALYLCASSLPPNTEAFFGQGTRLTVV.

The genes are TRBV7-9 and TRBJ1-4; D uncertain. Trimming took off 4 bases at V and 8 bases at J, with 11 bases between the two ends. Looked up from germline, CDR1 is SEHNR and CDR2 is FQNEAQ (reference sequence). This CDR3 region has 13 residues. As DNA, the CDR3 is TGTGCCAGCAGCTCTGAGACTAGGGAAAAACTGTTTTTT. Residues: CASSSETREKLFF.

J is TRBJ2-5 and V is TRBV29-1, with 7 bases lining up with TRBD2. Germline V gives CDR1 SQVTM, CDR2 ANQGSEA. With V trimmed by 3 bases and J by 10 bases, 5 bases remained unmatched. The CDR3 is 11 residues long. The CDR3 DNA is TGCAGCGTTGATGGGGGGGGGTTCCAGTACTTC. This sequence encodes CSVDGGGFQYF.

Note on this clonotype: Compared with germline, one end of the junction differs, possibly owing to a read error. The chain uses TRBV6-5 and TRBJ1-6; TRBD1 is a possible D gene (5 bases). Germline V CDR1 and CDR2: MNHEY, SVGAGI. The CDR3 is made up of 14 amino acids. Here the CDR3 reads CASSSLGLRSPLHF. The CDR3 bases are TGTGCCAGTAGTTCGTTGGGGCTAAGGTCACCCCTCCACTTT.

The rearrangement joins TRBV7-6 to TRBJ1-5; 7 bases fit TRBD1. The germline CDR1 and CDR2 sequences are SGHVS and FNYEAQ. After removal of 5 bases from V and 3 bases from J, the junction contained 10 bases not matched to a gene. The CDR3 is 16 amino acids. CDR3 bases: TGTGCCAGCAGCCCAACAGGGGTGGGGAACAATCAGCCCCAGCATTTT. This sequence encodes CASSPTGVGNNQPQHF.

This clonotype was seen only once. This chain connects TRBV29-1 to TRBJ1-2; tentative D call: TRBD1 (5 bases). V lost 0 bases, J lost 7 bases, and 12 bases lay in between. CDR1 is SQVTM and CDR2 is ANQGSEA in the germline V gene. This CDR3 contains 13 residues. The chain's CDR3 is CSVEDGQNIGYTF. As DNA, the CDR3 is TGCAGCGTTGAAGATGGACAAAATATTGGCTACACCTTC.

The rearrangement links TRBV2 to TRBJ1-5; tentative D call: TRBD1 (5 bases). With 8 bases removed from V and 4 bases from J, the gap between germline ends came to 18 bases. CDR1 and CDR2 from the germline V gene are SNHLY and FYNNEI. This CDR3 spans 15 amino acids. The DNA for the CDR3 is TGTGCCAGCTGTAGGGCCAGGGAAGTTAATCAGCCCCAGCATTTT. Translated: CASCRAREVNQPQHF.

This clonotype was detected many times. The chain couples TRBV7-2 to TRBJ1-1, with D unclear. V was pared by 5 bases and J by 1 base, with 11 bases between. This CDR3 comprises 14 residues. Germline-derived CDR1 and CDR2 are SGHTA and FQGNSA. CDR3 sequence: CASSNEPENTEAFF. The CDR3 DNA reads TGTGCCAGCAGCAACGAGCCCGAGAACACTGAAGCTTTCTTT.

This clonotype was detected only a few times. V and J are TRBV2 and TRBJ1-5; 7 bases match TRBD1. This CDR3 has 14 residues. V lost 8 bases and J lost 0; bases outside the gene matches: 4. Germline V CDR1 and CDR2: SNHLY, FYNNEI. The CDR3 loop is CASGGQASNQPQHF. The DNA for the CDR3 is TGTGCCAGCGGAGGACAGGCTAGCAATCAGCCCCAGCATTTT. The entire variable domain, with the rest obtained from reference TRBV2 and TRBJ1-5, is as follows: EPEVTQTPSHQVTQMGQEVILRCVPISNHLYFYWYRQILGQKVEFLVSFYNNEISEKSEIFDDQFSVERPDGSNFTLKIRSTKLEDSAMYFCASGGQASNQPQHFGDGTRLSIL.

At least ten counts were recorded for this clonotype. The V call is TRBV6-1, the J call TRBJ1-5; D remains ambiguous. Germline lookup yields CDR1 MNHNS and CDR2 SASEGT. The ends were cut back, 9 bases at V and 0 bases at J, with 12 bases in the middle. The CDR3 has 14 residues. The CDR3 spells CASGDTSSNQPQHF. The CDR3 nucleotides read TGTGCCAGTGGAGACACTTCTAGCAATCAGCCCCAGCATTTT.

There are many counts of this clonotype. J is TRBJ1-1 and V is TRBV6-1; perhaps TRBD1 as D (6 bases). Trimming took off 4 bases at V and 2 bases at J, with 11 bases between the two ends. This CDR3 has 14 amino acids. Germline loops: CDR1 MNHNS, CDR2 SASEGT. The CDR3 here is CASSVLDSNTEAFF. In DNA, the CDR3 is TGTGCCAGCAGTGTTCTGGACAGTAACACTGAAGCTTTCTTT.